Detailed here is one T cell receptor (beta chain). Its antigen is undetermined. This sample is part of a study of T cell responses to AZD1222 COVID-19 vaccine. Study at large: Recipients boosted at about 4 weeks or about 12 weeks are pooled. Study results and limitations: No day 14 peak samples; only post-peak repertoires were characterized. Only a handful of AZD1222 recipients tested seropositive at baseline. Researchers report vaccine-associated CD4 TCRs spanning spike, with dominance at 160-218 and 743-854.

Looked up from germline, CDR1 is MNHNY and CDR2 is SVGAGI (reference sequence). The CDR3 has 13 residues. Trimming stripped 0 bases from V and 9 bases from J, with 11 bases between. Clones were read by immunoSEQ multiplex PCR, and TCRdb kept only the in-frame ones, dropping some. The data hold over 65,000 clones, with about 90% observed a single time. Source: peripheral blood, taken on day 0 of AZD1222 vaccination. The chain links TRBV6-6 to TRBJ1-1; D possibly corresponds to TRBD1 (5 bases). The source of this sequence is an adult in good health. CDR3 protein: CASSYSDSIKAFF. For the CDR3, the DNA is TGTGCCAGCAGTTACTCCGACAGTATAAAAGCTTTCTTT.